Each of the 25 T cell receptor beta chains below was sequenced from the same sample in a study of cytomegalovirus exposure and HLA in healthy donors. Assay used: immunoSEQ multiplex PCR; TCRdb lists only in-frame clones, some missing. The sample has 230,000 or so clones; 88% are singletons. Sequenced: PBMCs. Receptors originate from a young woman in good health and CMV-seronegative.

V is TRBV4-1 and J is TRBJ2-2; 7 bases are shared with TRBD2. The CDR3 covers 15 residues. J gave up 0 bases and V 6 bases, and 4 bases lay outside the gene matches. CDR1 and CDR2 (germline): MGHRA, YSYEKL. Here the CDR3 reads CASSPGTTNTGELFF. DNA for the CDR3: TGCGCCAGCAGTCCCGGGACTACGAACACCGGGGAGCTGTTTTTT.

This chain joins TRBV11-2 and TRBJ2-1; 13 bases agree with TRBD2. The CDR3 runs to 17 residues. With 1 base clipped from V and 0 bases from J, the junction kept 0 bases outside the gene matches. Germline values: CDR1 SGHAT, CDR2 FQNNGV. The DNA of the CDR3 is TGTGCCAGCAGCTTAGGACTAGCGGGGGGCTCCTACAATGAGCAGTTCTTC. Translating gives CASSLGLAGGSYNEQFF.

The chain couples TRBV6-1 to TRBJ2-1, with 10 bases lining up with TRBD2. The V gene end was trimmed by 0 bases and the J gene end by 8 bases; junction bases not matched to a gene: 7. This CDR3 region has 16 residues. The V gene's germline CDR1 is MNHNS and CDR2 SASEGT. CDR3 DNA sequence: TGTGCCAGCAGTGAAGCCCCTAGCGGGAGCAGGTATGAGCAGTTCTTC. Protein: CASSEAPSGSRYEQFF.

Only a few counts were recorded for this clone. This chain connects TRBV30 to TRBJ1-1; D gene ambiguous. The CDR3 length is 12 residues. CDR1 is GTSNPN, CDR2 SVGIG, per germline (reference sequence). V was pared by 3 bases and J by 7 bases, with 12 bases between. CDR3 region: CAWRKYSNEAFF. As DNA, the CDR3 is TGTGCCTGGAGAAAGTACAGCAATGAAGCTTTCTTT.

The CDR3 DNA follows: TGTGCCAGCAGTGAGTCTAGGCTCGTCTACGAGCAGTACTTC. This gives the protein CASSESRLVYEQYF. The chain employs TRBV6-1 and TRBJ2-7; D not certain. Trimming stripped 3 bases from V and 3 bases from J, with 12 bases between. CDR3 size: 14 residues. In germline, CDR1 is MNHNS, CDR2 SASEGT.

This sequence joins TRBV11-2 and TRBJ1-1; D perhaps matches TRBD1 (6 bases). The CDR3 sequence is 15 residues long. Germline-derived CDR1 and CDR2 are SGHAT and FQNNGV. Trimming removed 5 bases from V and 0 bases from J, with 13 bases in between. The CDR3 DNA reads as TGTGCCAGCAGCCCAGGACAGCGCATGAACACTGAAGCTTTCTTT. This gives the protein CASSPGQRMNTEAFF.

This clone is classed as medium-sized. This chain links TRBV6-4 with TRBJ2-1; the match to TRBD2 covers 9 bases. The germline gives CDR1 MRHNA, CDR2 SNTAGT. This CDR3 contains 15 residues. The V segment lost 3 bases and the J segment 6 bases; nucleotides outside the gene matches: 6. The CDR3 DNA is TGTGCCAGCAGTGAGATTAGCGGGAGCACCAATGAGCAGTTCTTC. Protein: CASSEISGSTNEQFF.

This clone was counted a few times. V is TRBV2 and J is TRBJ2-7, with a tentative D call TRBD2 (5 bases). The CDR3 length is 15 residues. V was clipped by 0 bases and J by 6 bases, with 15 bases between them. The germline V gene encodes CDR1 SNHLY and CDR2 FYNNEI. The CDR3 reads CASSEAGRAEAEQYF. CDR3 nucleotide sequence: TGTGCCAGCAGTGAAGCGGGTCGCGCGGAGGCCGAGCAGTACTTC.

The gene calls are TRBV2 and TRBJ2-7, with D possibly matching TRBD1 (5 bases). Trimming took 5 bases from V and 2 from J, leaving 16 bases between them. CDR3 length: 15 residues. Per the germline V gene, CDR1 is SNHLY and CDR2 is FYNNEI. DNA of the CDR3: TGTGCCAGCAGTAAGGGGCAGGGAAGGACCTACGAGCAGTACTTC. The encoded protein is CASSKGQGRTYEQYF.

The rearrangement uses TRBV6-1 and TRBJ2-1; 8 bases are a match to TRBD2. CDR1 and CDR2 from the germline V gene are MNHNS and SASEGT. The trim removed 3 bases at V and 5 bases at J, leaving 12 bases unmatched. This CDR3 region has 17 residues. The CDR3 DNA follows: TGTGCCAGCAGTGACCTAGCGAGCGGGAGTGGAGACAATGAGCAGTTCTTC. Translation: CASSDLASGSGDNEQFF.

In this sample, this clone turned up a few times. The chain is built from TRBV11-2 and TRBJ2-5; D is possibly TRBD2 (5 bases). This CDR3 region has 15 residues. V was cut by 4 bases and J by 1 base, with 13 bases left in between. CDR1 is SGHAT, CDR2 FQNNGV, per germline. The CDR3 loop reads CASSSHDGIQETQYF. DNA for the CDR3: TGTGCCAGCAGCTCGCACGACGGGATCCAAGAGACCCAGTACTTC.

This chain uses TRBV11-1 with TRBJ1-1, with 8 positions matching TRBD1. Germline-derived CDR1 and CDR2 are SGHAT and FQDESV (reference sequence). The CDR3 runs 14 residues. V trimming: 5 bases; J trimming: 5 bases; junction bases outside the gene matches: 7. CDR3 DNA: TGTGCCAGCAGCGCAACAGGGGGACGGACTGAAGCTTTCTTT. This translates into CASSATGGRTEAFF. Using reference TRBV11-1 and TRBJ1-1 for the parts outside the CDR3, the full variable domain is EAEVAQSPRYKITEKSQAVAFWCDPISGHATLYWYRQILGQGPELLVQFQDESVVDDSQLPKDRFSAERLKGVDSTLKIQPAELGDSAMYLCASSATGGRTEAFFGQGTRLTVV.

The chain joins TRBV28 to TRBJ1-4; D possibly corresponds to TRBD1 (5 bases). With 6 bases removed from V and 1 base from J, the gap between germline ends came to 12 bases. The CDR3 totals 15 residues. Per germline, CDR1 MDHEN and CDR2 SYDVKM. This CDR3 is CASSKNRRTNEKLFF. Here the CDR3 DNA reads TGTGCCAGCAGCAAAAACAGGAGAACTAATGAAAAACTGTTTTTT. The variable domain in full, completed from reference TRBV28 and TRBJ1-4, reads DVKVTQSSRYLVKRTGEKVFLECVQDMDHENMFWYRQDPGLGLRLIYFSYDVKMKEKGDIPEGYSVSREKKERFSLILESASTNQTSMYLCASSKNRRTNEKLFFGSGTQLSVL.

This clone was observed a single time. The chain joins TRBV5-1 to TRBJ2-1, with 8 bases matching TRBD1. The CDR3 totals 15 residues. Germline CDR1 reads SGHRS; CDR2 reads YFSETQ. J was trimmed by 2 bases and V by 2 bases; bases with no gene match: 3. The CDR3 DNA reads TGCGCCAGCAGCTTAGGACAGGGCCCCTACAATGAGCAGTTCTTC. Protein sequence: CASSLGQGPYNEQFF.

The V and J genes are TRBV29-1 and TRBJ2-5; TRBD1 matches at 7 bases. In germline, CDR1 is SQVTM, CDR2 ANQGSEA. J gave up 5 bases and V 6 bases, and 9 bases lay outside the gene matches. This CDR3 region has 13 residues. The CDR3 is CSVALGGQETQYF. The CDR3 nucleotides are TGCAGCGTCGCTCTAGGGGGCCAGGAGACCCAGTACTTC.

The chain couples TRBV19 to TRBJ1-1, with D hard to call. Looked up from germline, CDR1 is LNHDA and CDR2 is SQIVND (reference sequence). Trimming pared 7 bases from V and 0 bases from J, leaving 15 bases between. The CDR3 extends over 15 amino acids. The DNA for the CDR3 is TGTGCCAGTAAGGACTTTTCCGAATTGAACACTGAAGCTTTCTTT. It codes for CASKDFSELNTEAFF.

This chain links TRBV29-1 with TRBJ1-2; D call uncertain. CDR3 size: 15 residues. The V gene lost 6 bases and the J gene lost 4 bases, with 21 bases spanning the gap. Per the germline V gene, CDR1 is SQVTM and CDR2 is ANQGSEA. DNA for the CDR3: TGCAGCGTCGCCCCTCCGTCGGGGTGGGCCTATGGCTACACCTTC. Amino acids: CSVAPPSGWAYGYTF.

The rearrangement uses TRBV28 and TRBJ1-5; D is perhaps TRBD1 (6 bases). V shed 6 bases and J shed 6 bases, with 15 bases lying between them. The CDR3 runs to 14 residues. The V gene's germline CDR1 is MDHEN and CDR2 SYDVKM. Written as DNA, the CDR3 is TGTGCCAGCAGGCCGAACAGGGTCGGTCAGCCCCAGCATTTT. Translating it yields CASRPNRVGQPQHF.

The chain carries TRBV27 and TRBJ2-6; TRBD2 matches at 7 bases. The V gene's germline CDR1 is MNHEY and CDR2 SMNVEV (reference sequence). CDR3 length: 15 residues. The V and J ends lost 3 bases and 2 bases, in that order; junction bases with no gene match: 1. The CDR3 sequence: CASSLGGAGANVLTF. DNA of the CDR3: TGTGCCAGCAGTTTGGGAGGGGCTGGGGCCAACGTCCTGACTTTC.

The chain joins TRBV5-8 to TRBJ2-7; 7 bases map to TRBD2. Germline assignment: CDR1 SGHTS and CDR2 YDEGEE. This CDR3 spans 14 amino acids. V was clipped by 2 bases and J by 3 bases; unmatched bases: 5. CDR3 protein: CASSFRQRGYEQYF. CDR3 nucleotide sequence: TGTGCCAGCAGCTTCAGGCAGCGGGGCTACGAGCAGTACTTC.

V is TRBV28 and J is TRBJ1-3; possibly TRBD1 for D (6 bases). There are 15 residues in the CDR3. Germline values: CDR1 MDHEN, CDR2 SYDVKM. The ends were cut back, 2 bases at V and 3 bases at J, with 11 bases in the middle. CDR3 sequence (DNA): TGTGCCAGCAGTTTAGAAACAGGGAATGGAAACACCATATATTTT. It yields the protein CASSLETGNGNTIYF.

The chain links TRBV2 to TRBJ1-1; 7 positions match TRBD1. Germline values: CDR1 SNHLY, CDR2 FYNNEI. With V trimmed by 11 bases and J by 0 bases, 6 bases remained unmatched. This CDR3 is built from 13 residues. Written as DNA, the CDR3 is TGTGCCCGACAGGGACCTATGAACACTGAAGCTTTCTTT. It encodes CARQGPMNTEAFF.

This clone came up a few times. The V gene is TRBV6-1, the J gene TRBJ2-2, with D perhaps matching TRBD2 (6 bases). V lost 6 bases and J lost 4, with 15 bases in between. The CDR3 has 15 amino acids. Per germline, CDR1 MNHNS and CDR2 SASEGT. DNA for the CDR3: TGTGCCAGCAGGACACCCAGGACTATCACCGGGGAGCTGTTTTTT. This sequence encodes CASRTPRTITGELFF.

The CDR3, as DNA: TGTGCCAGCAGCCCGAGACTAGCGGGAACGAAGGAGCAGTTCTTC. As protein: CASSPRLAGTKEQFF. The chain uses TRBV7-8 and TRBJ2-1; 11 nucleotides match TRBD2. There are 15 residues in the CDR3. Germline V gene data show CDR1 as SGHVS and CDR2 as FQNEAQ. V shed 5 bases, J shed 10 bases, and the junction held 10 bases outside the gene matches.

This clone has only one observation. This chain links TRBV7-3 with TRBJ2-1; TRBD2 aligns across 8 bases. CDR3 length: 18 residues. Germline V gives CDR1 SGHTA, CDR2 FQGTGA. The J segment lost 0 bases and the V segment lost 0 bases, leaving 7 bases of the junction unmatched. The CDR3 DNA reads TGTGCCAGCAGCTTAACGACCGGGAGGGTTAGCTCCTACAATGAGCAGTTCTTC. Translating it yields CASSLTTGRVSSYNEQFF.